The 30 T cell receptor beta chains presented below share a single source sample, sequenced in a study of blood T cells in healthy people across ages. It was with a sample-barcoded 5' primer and a J-beta primer mix that a second PCR of roughly 7 to 12 cycles was run. Using its own MiXCR run on the 5' RACE reads, TCRdb lists one record per CDR3 protein. The sample shows 1.5 million to 2 million distinct CDR3 sequences, around 42% of them seen only once. The sample taken for sequencing was blood. Receptors were obtained from a human donor in good health.

This rearrangement joins TRBV5-6 to TRBJ2-6, with D possibly being TRBD1 (6 bases). Germline assignment: CDR1 SGHDT and CDR2 YYEEEE. The CDR3 covers 18 residues. V lost 4 bases, J lost 0 bases, and 17 bases lay in between. Here the CDR3 reads CASSPQRIRGSGANVLTF. CDR3 in DNA: TGTGCCAGCAGCCCCCAAAGGATCAGGGGCTCTGGGGCCAACGTCCTGACTTTC.

The chain uses TRBV7-2 and TRBJ1-3; 11 bases agree with TRBD1. Germline V CDR1 and CDR2: SGHTA, FQGNSA. The CDR3 sequence is 14 residues long. V lost 6 bases to trimming and J lost 8 bases; unmatched junction nucleotides: 6. For the CDR3, the DNA is TGTGCCAGCAGAATTGGGACAGGGGGTCACACCATATATTTT. Its protein product is CASRIGTGGHTIYF.

V and J are TRBV7-2 and TRBJ2-5; 11 bases are a match to TRBD2. Germline V lookup: CDR1 SGHTA, CDR2 FQGNSA. The CDR3 is made up of 15 amino acids. V shed 4 bases and J 11 bases; nucleotides not matched to a gene: 12. CDR3 bases: TGTGCCAGCAGCTACAGTTTAGCGGGGGGGCGGGGGCAGTACTTC. Its protein is CASSYSLAGGRGQYF.

The chain uses TRBV6-1 and TRBJ2-7; D is uncertain. The V gene's germline CDR1 is MNHNS and CDR2 SASEGT. Trimming took off 2 bases at V and 2 bases at J, with 10 bases between the two ends. The CDR3 totals 14 residues. The CDR3 sequence is CASSETHGPYEQYF. In DNA, the CDR3 is TGTGCCAGCAGTGAAACCCATGGCCCCTACGAGCAGTACTTC.

This clonotype has only a few counts. The chain recombines TRBV6-4 with TRBJ2-7; D is ambiguous. V shed 2 bases and J shed 3 bases, with 11 bases lying between them. The germline V gene has CDR1 MRHNA and CDR2 SNTAGT. CDR3 size: 14 residues. CDR3 protein: CASSDPTVHYEQYF. Here the CDR3 DNA reads TGTGCCAGCAGTGACCCAACAGTACACTACGAGCAGTACTTC.

V is TRBV6-5 and J is TRBJ2-7, with D possibly matching TRBD2 (5 bases). This CDR3 is built from 13 residues. V was trimmed by 6 bases and J by 7 bases, leaving 16 bases between them. CDR1 and CDR2 (germline): MNHEY, SVGAGI. The CDR3 DNA follows: TGTGCCAGCAGCCTTTGGGTGTCGGGGGAGCAGTACTTC. This encodes CASSLWVSGEQYF.

The CDR3 nucleotides are TGTGCCAGCAGCTTAGTTTCTAGCGGGGAAACTCCCTACAATGAGCAGTTCTTC. It specifies CASSLVSSGETPYNEQFF. The genes are TRBV7-9 and TRBJ2-1, with 9 bases aligning to TRBD2. The CDR3 covers 18 residues. Unmatched junction bases numbered 9, after V lost 1 base and J lost 2 bases. Germline loops: CDR1 SEHNR, CDR2 FQNEAQ (reference sequence).

The rearrangement uses TRBV4-2 and TRBJ1-6; D is unclear. Per the germline V gene, CDR1 is LGHNA and CDR2 is YNFKEQ. The CDR3 covers 14 residues. Trimming cost V 1 base and J 8 bases, with 9 bases left between them. The CDR3 DNA reads as TGTGCCAGCAGCCAAGGACCCGACGATTCACCCCTCCACTTT. The encoded protein is CASSQGPDDSPLHF.

This clonotype has just a few counts. The rearrangement joins TRBV7-3 to TRBJ2-1, with a tentative D call TRBD1 (5 bases). The length of the CDR3 is 14 residues. Trimming removed 3 bases from V and 5 bases from J, with 11 bases in between. The germline V gene encodes CDR1 SGHTA and CDR2 FQGTGA. The CDR3 protein is CASSLGRTHNEQFF. The CDR3 DNA sequence: TGTGCCAGCAGCTTGGGCAGGACACACAATGAGCAGTTCTTC. The full variable domain, with the rest looked up from reference TRBV7-3 and TRBJ2-1, is GAGVSQTPSNKVTEKGKYVELRCDPISGHTALYWYRQSLGQGPEFLIYFQGTGAADDSGLPNDRFFAVRPEGSVSTLKIQRTERGDSAVYLCASSLGRTHNEQFFGPGTRLTVL.

This clonotype was picked up a small number of times. The V and J genes are TRBV20-1 and TRBJ2-1; TRBD2 is a possible D gene (5 bases). The V gene lost 4 bases and the J gene lost 12 bases, with 13 bases spanning the gap. The CDR3 sequence is 11 residues long. Per the germline V gene, CDR1 is DFQATT and CDR2 is SNEGSKA (reference sequence). CDR3 protein: CSATSEVAQFF. Written as DNA, the CDR3 is TGCAGTGCTACCTCGGAGGTAGCGCAGTTCTTC.

The gene calls are TRBV11-1 and TRBJ2-1, with 8 bases identical to TRBD2. This CDR3 has 14 residues. The germline V gene encodes CDR1 SGHAT and CDR2 FQDESV (reference sequence). V was pared by 4 bases and J by 7 bases, with 6 bases of the junction left unmatched. The CDR3 DNA follows: TGTGCCAGCAGCTCCGGGACTAGTCAAAATGAGCAGTTCTTC. Protein sequence: CASSSGTSQNEQFF.

The sample holds a few counts of this clonotype. The genes are TRBV20-1 and TRBJ2-3, with a possible D match to TRBD2 (5 bases). The CDR3 runs 15 residues. Germline CDR1 and CDR2: DFQATT and SNEGSKA (reference sequence). Trimming removed 0 bases at V and 2 bases at J, with 12 bases between. The CDR3 nucleotides read TGCAGTGCTAGAGATTCGCCAGCGGCCACAGATACGCAGTATTTT. Amino acids: CSARDSPAATDTQYF.

This rearrangement joins TRBV20-1 to TRBJ2-1; no firm D call. CDR3 length equals 10 residues. In germline, CDR1 is DFQATT, CDR2 SNEGSKA (reference sequence). The V end lost 6 bases, the J end lost 8 bases, and 8 bases lay between the germline ends. CDR3 amino acids: CSAQRDEQFF. CDR3 bases: TGCAGTGCCCAAAGAGATGAGCAGTTCTTC.

The chain recombines TRBV5-5 with TRBJ1-2; D gene uncertain. The CDR3 sequence is 13 residues long. Trimming shortened V by 4 bases and J by 5 bases, and 12 bases separated the two germline ends. Germline V gene sequence: CDR1 SGHKS, CDR2 YYEKEE (reference sequence). The CDR3 DNA sequence: TGTGCCAGCAGCGTCTGGTCGACATATGGCTACACCTTC. Translation gives CASSVWSTYGYTF.

The chain employs TRBV4-3 and TRBJ2-1; perhaps TRBD1 as D (6 bases). The CDR3 covers 15 residues. With 4 bases removed from V and 1 base from J, the gap between germline ends came to 11 bases. Germline V gene sequence: CDR1 LGHNA, CDR2 YSLEER. The CDR3 reads CASSPRQVSYNEQFF. The CDR3 nucleotides read TGCGCCAGCAGCCCTAGACAGGTGTCCTACAATGAGCAGTTCTTC.

This clonotype was counted a few times. The V gene is TRBV12-3 or TRBV12-4, the J gene TRBJ2-4; D is undetermined. The J call is uncertain, as TRBJ2-7 better fits the DNA end. There are 13 residues in the CDR3. The CDR3 is CASSLGQPAEQYF. In DNA, the CDR3 is TGTGCCAGCAGTTTAGGGCAACCCGCCGAGCAGTACTTC.

The gene calls are TRBV4-2 and TRBJ1-1, with 9 bases matching TRBD1. The V segment lost 2 bases and the J segment 6 bases; nucleotides outside the gene matches: 4. The CDR3 is made up of 14 amino acids. Germline values: CDR1 LGHNA, CDR2 YNFKEQ. The CDR3 region has the DNA TGTGCCAGCAGCCAAACAGGGGGCATGGCTGAAGCTTTCTTT. Amino acids: CASSQTGGMAEAFF.

This clonotype has just one count. The chain is built from TRBV6-1 and TRBJ2-5; tentative D call: TRBD1 (5 bases). The germline V gene encodes CDR1 MNHNS and CDR2 SASEGT. The CDR3 consists of 13 residues. With 6 bases removed from V and 2 bases from J, the gap between germline ends came to 10 bases. The CDR3 spells CASRDTGQETQYF. CDR3 coding DNA: TGTGCCAGCAGGGATACAGGACAAGAGACCCAGTACTTC.

The chain joins TRBV6-2 or TRBV6-3 to TRBJ2-1, with 8 bases fitting TRBD2. This CDR3 region has 15 residues. Germline CDR1 reads MNHEY; CDR2 reads SVGEGT. Unmatched junction bases numbered 12, after V lost 6 bases and J lost 8 bases. The CDR3: CASSKRGGLGDEQFF. CDR3 in DNA: TGTGCCAGCAGCAAACGGGGGGGCCTTGGCGATGAGCAGTTCTTC.

V usage is TRBV7-2 and J usage is TRBJ2-5, with 10 bases matching TRBD2. With V trimmed by 5 bases and J by 1 base, 4 bases remained unmatched. The CDR3 contains 15 residues. Germline-derived CDR1 and CDR2 are SGHTA and FQGNSA. As DNA, the CDR3 is TGTGCCAGCAGCATAAAGCGGGGGGGCCAAGAGACCCAGTACTTC. It is translated as CASSIKRGGQETQYF.

This clonotype was counted between two and nine times. CDR3 nucleotide sequence: TGTGCCATCAGCGAGGAGGTTCCGGGACAGGGGACAAGAGATACGCAGTATTTT. This encodes CAISEEVPGQGTRDTQYF. This chain joins TRBV10-3 and TRBJ2-3, with 10 bases identical to TRBD1. This CDR3 is 18 amino acids long. The V gene end was trimmed by 6 bases and the J gene end by 5 bases; junction bases not matched to a gene: 17. CDR1 and CDR2 (germline): ENHRY, SYGVKD.

This clonotype was seen a handful of times. The chain couples TRBV29-1 to TRBJ1-1, with TRBD1 as a possible D gene (5 bases). V dropped 4 bases and J dropped 3 bases, with 15 bases sitting between them. This CDR3 is built from 14 residues. CDR1 and CDR2 (germline): SQVTM, ANQGSEA. The DNA for the CDR3 is TGCAGCGTTGTCGCCCAAGGGGCCTACACTGAAGCTTTCTTT. Translating gives CSVVAQGAYTEAFF.

This clonotype was found once. The genes are TRBV21-1 and TRBJ1-5. TRBV21-1 is recorded as a pseudogene. The CDR3 consists of 14 residues. In DNA, the CDR3 is TGTGCCAGTAGGCCACCTCATGTCGATCAGCCCCAGCATTTT. Translated: CASRPPHVDQPQHF.

This clonotype was counted between two and nine times. The chain employs TRBV4-3 and TRBJ2-7; 9 bases agree with TRBD1. Trimming removed 3 bases from V and 3 bases from J; junction bases left unmatched: 6. This CDR3 spans 15 amino acids. Germline CDR1 reads LGHNA; CDR2 reads YSLEER. CDR3 bases: TGCGCCAGCAGCCATTACGGGACAGGGAGCTACGAGCAGTACTTC. Translated: CASSHYGTGSYEQYF.

About this clonotype: A junction boundary mismatches the germline segment, possibly from a read error. The rearrangement joins TRBV7-9 to TRBJ2-6; perhaps TRBD1 as D (5 bases). The germline CDR1 and CDR2 sequences are SEHNR and FQNEAQ (reference sequence). The length of the CDR3 is 19 residues. The CDR3 DNA is TGTGCCAGCAGCCGAACCGGAGATACAGGAAACTCTGGGGCCAGCGTCCTGACTTTC. It specifies CASSRTGDTGNSGASVLTF. Supplemented by reference TRBV7-9 and TRBJ2-6, the full variable domain reads DTGVSQNPRHKITKRGQNVTFRCDPISEHNRLYWYRQTLGQGPEFLTYFQNEAQLEKSRLLSDRFSAERPKGSFSTLEIQRTEQGDSAMYLCASSRTGDTGNSGASVLTFGAGSRLTVL.

Only one count was recorded for this clonotype. CDR3 residues: CASSPDRGHQETQYF. The CDR3 bases are TGTGCCAGCAGCCCCGATCGGGGGCACCAAGAGACCCAGTACTTC. The chain employs TRBV7-2 and TRBJ2-5; D is tentatively TRBD1 or TRBD2 (6 bases each). The germline V gene has CDR1 SGHTA and CDR2 FQGNSA. The CDR3 length is 15 residues. Trimming cost V 5 bases and J 0 bases, with 13 bases left between them.

The genes are TRBV4-3 and TRBJ1-4; D is perhaps TRBD1 (6 bases). The CDR3 totals 15 residues. Trimming took off 4 bases at V and 6 bases at J, with 15 bases between the two ends. In germline, CDR1 is LGHNA, CDR2 YSLEER. For the CDR3, the DNA is TGCGCCAGCAGCCTAAACAGGGCGAGTTATGAAAAACTGTTTTTT. Its translation: CASSLNRASYEKLFF.

The J gene is TRBJ2-3, the V gene TRBV12-3 or TRBV12-4, with TRBD1 matching over 8 bases. With 3 bases clipped from V and 15 bases from J, the junction kept 20 bases outside the gene matches. CDR3 length: 16 residues. CDR3 protein: CASSFWGRGHTDMQYF. As DNA, the CDR3 is TGTGCCAGCAGTTTCTGGGGCAGGGGGCACACAGATATGCAATATTTT.

This clonotype was seen only a few times. J is TRBJ2-7 and V is TRBV12-3 or TRBV12-4; TRBD1 is a possible D gene (5 bases). V was cut by 3 bases and J by 7 bases, with 13 bases left in between. The CDR3 contains 13 residues. The CDR3 is CASSFIRVQEQYF. The CDR3 DNA is TGTGCCAGCAGTTTTATCAGGGTTCAAGAGCAGTACTTC.

This clonotype has more than one count but fewer than ten. The V gene is TRBV28, the J gene TRBJ2-5, with 11 positions matching TRBD2. Trimming at V came to 2 bases and at J to 5 bases, leaving 13 bases not matched to a gene. CDR1 and CDR2 (germline): MDHEN, SYDVKM. CDR3 length: 18 amino acids. DNA for the CDR3: TGTGCCAGCAGTTTAATAGCTAGCGGGGGGCCCAATTATGAGACCCAGTACTTC. It yields the protein CASSLIASGGPNYETQYF.